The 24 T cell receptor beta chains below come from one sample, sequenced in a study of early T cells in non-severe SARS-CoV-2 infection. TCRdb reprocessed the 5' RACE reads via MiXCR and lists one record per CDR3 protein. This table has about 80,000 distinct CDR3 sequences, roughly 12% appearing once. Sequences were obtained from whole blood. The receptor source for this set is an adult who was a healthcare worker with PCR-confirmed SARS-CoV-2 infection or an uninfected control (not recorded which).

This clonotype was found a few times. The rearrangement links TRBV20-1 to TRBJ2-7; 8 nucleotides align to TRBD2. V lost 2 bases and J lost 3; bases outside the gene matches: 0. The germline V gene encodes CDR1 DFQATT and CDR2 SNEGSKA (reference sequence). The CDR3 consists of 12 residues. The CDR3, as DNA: TGCAGTGCTAGAACTAGCGGCTACGAGCAGTACTTC. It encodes CSARTSGYEQYF.

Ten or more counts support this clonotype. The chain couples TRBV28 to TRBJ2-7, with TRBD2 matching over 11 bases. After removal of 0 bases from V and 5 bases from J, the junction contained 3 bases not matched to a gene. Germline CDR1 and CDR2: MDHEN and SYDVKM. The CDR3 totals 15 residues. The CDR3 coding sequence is TGTGCCAGCAGTTTATGGAGTAGCGGGAGGGACGAGCAGTACTTC. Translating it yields CASSLWSSGRDEQYF. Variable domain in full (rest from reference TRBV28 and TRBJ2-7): DVKVTQSSRYLVKRTGEKVFLECVQDMDHENMFWYRQDPGLGLRLIYFSYDVKMKEKGDIPEGYSVSREKKERFSLILESASTNQTSMYLCASSLWSSGRDEQYFGPGTRLTVT.

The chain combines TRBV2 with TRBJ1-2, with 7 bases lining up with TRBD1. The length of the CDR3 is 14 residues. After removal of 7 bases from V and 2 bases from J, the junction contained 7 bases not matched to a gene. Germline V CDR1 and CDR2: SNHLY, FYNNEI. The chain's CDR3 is CASKLTGQNYGYTF. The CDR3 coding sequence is TGTGCCAGCAAACTGACAGGGCAGAACTATGGCTACACCTTC.

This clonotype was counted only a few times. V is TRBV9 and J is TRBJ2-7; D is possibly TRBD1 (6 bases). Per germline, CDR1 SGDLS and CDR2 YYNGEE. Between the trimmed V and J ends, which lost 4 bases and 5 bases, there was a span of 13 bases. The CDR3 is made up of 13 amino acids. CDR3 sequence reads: CASSPRDIDEQYF. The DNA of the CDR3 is TGTGCCAGCAGCCCCCGGGACATCGACGAGCAGTACTTC.

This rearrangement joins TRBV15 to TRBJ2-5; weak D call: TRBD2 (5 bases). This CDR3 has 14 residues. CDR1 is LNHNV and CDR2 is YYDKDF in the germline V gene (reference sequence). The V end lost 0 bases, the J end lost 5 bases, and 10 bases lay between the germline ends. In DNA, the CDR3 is TGTGCCACCAGCAGAGACCGACGCGGGGAGACCCAGTACTTC. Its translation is CATSRDRRGETQYF. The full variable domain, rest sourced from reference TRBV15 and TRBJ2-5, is DAMVIQNPRYQVTQFGKPVTLSCSQTLNHNVMYWYQQKSSQAPKLLFHYYDKDFNNEADTPDNFQSRRPNTSFCFLDIRSPGLGDTAMYLCATSRDRRGETQYFGPGTRLLVL.

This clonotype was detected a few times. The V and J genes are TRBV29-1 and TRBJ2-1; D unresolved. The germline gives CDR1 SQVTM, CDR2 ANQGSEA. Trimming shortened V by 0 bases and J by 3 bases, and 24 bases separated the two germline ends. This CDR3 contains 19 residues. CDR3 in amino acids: CSVEESWAAPNPVYNEQFF. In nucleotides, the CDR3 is TGCAGCGTTGAAGAAAGCTGGGCGGCCCCTAATCCAGTCTACAATGAGCAGTTCTTC.

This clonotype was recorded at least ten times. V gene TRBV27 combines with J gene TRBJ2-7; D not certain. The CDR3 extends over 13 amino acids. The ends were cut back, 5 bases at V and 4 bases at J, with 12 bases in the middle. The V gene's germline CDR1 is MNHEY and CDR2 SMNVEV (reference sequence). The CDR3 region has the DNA TGTGCCAGCAGTAAGGACCTACCGTACGAGCAGTACTTC. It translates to CASSKDLPYEQYF.

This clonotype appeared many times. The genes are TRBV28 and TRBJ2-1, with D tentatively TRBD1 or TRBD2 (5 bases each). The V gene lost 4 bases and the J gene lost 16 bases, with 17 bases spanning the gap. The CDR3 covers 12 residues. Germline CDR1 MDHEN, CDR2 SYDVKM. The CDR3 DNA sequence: TGTGCCAGCAGTTCAACGGGACGACTGGAATTCTTC. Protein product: CASSSTGRLEFF.

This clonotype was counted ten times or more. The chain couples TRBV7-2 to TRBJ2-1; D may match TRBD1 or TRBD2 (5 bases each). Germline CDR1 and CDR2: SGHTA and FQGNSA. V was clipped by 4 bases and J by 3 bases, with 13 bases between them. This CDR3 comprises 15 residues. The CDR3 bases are TGTGCCAGCAGCTATGGGGGTAGTGGCTACAATGAGCAGTTCTTC. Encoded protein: CASSYGGSGYNEQFF.

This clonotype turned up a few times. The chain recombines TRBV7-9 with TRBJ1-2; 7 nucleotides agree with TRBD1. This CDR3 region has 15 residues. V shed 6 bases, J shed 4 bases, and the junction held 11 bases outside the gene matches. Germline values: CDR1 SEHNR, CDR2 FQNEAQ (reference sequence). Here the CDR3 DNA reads TGTGCCAGCAGGATCACCTTGGGACAGATCTATGGCTACACCTTC. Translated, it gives CASRITLGQIYGYTF.

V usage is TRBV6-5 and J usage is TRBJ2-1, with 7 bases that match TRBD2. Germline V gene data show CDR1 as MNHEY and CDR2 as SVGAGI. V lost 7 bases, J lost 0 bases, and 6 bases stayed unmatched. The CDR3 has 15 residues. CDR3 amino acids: CASTRSGGSYNEQFF. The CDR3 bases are TGTGCCAGCACCCGATCGGGGGGCTCCTACAATGAGCAGTTCTTC.

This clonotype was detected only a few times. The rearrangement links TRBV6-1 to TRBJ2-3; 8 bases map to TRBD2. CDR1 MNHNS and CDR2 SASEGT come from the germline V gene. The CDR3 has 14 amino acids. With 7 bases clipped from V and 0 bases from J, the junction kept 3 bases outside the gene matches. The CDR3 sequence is CASKASGSTDTQYF. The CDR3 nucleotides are TGTGCCAGCAAGGCTAGCGGGAGCACAGATACGCAGTATTTT.

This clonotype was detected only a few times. CDR3 protein: CASSPNKGNYGYTF. The CDR3, as DNA: TGTGCCAGCTCACCAAATAAGGGAAACTATGGCTACACCTTC. The rearrangement links TRBV18 to TRBJ1-2; D ambiguous. Germline V CDR1 and CDR2: KGHSH, LQKENI. V dropped 2 bases and J dropped 2 bases, with 9 bases sitting between them. The CDR3 totals 14 residues.

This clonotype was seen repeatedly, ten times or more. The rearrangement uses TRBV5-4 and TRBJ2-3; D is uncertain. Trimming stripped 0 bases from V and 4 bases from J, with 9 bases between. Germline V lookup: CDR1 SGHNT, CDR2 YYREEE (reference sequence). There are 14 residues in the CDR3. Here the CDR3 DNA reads TGTGCCAGCAGCTTGGACCTAGTCGCAGATACGCAGTATTTT. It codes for CASSLDLVADTQYF. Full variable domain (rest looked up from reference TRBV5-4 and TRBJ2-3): ETGVTQSPTHLIKTRGQQVTLRCSSQSGHNTVSWYQQALGQGPQFIFQYYREEENGRGNFPPRFSGLQFPNYSSELNVNALELDDSALYLCASSLDLVADTQYFGPGTRLTVL.

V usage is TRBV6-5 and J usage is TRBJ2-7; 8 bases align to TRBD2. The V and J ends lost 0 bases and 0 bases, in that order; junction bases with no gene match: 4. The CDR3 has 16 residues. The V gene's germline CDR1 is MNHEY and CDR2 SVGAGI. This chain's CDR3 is CASSYSGLGSSYEQYF. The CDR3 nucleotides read TGTGCCAGCAGTTACTCGGGACTAGGCAGCTCCTACGAGCAGTACTTC.

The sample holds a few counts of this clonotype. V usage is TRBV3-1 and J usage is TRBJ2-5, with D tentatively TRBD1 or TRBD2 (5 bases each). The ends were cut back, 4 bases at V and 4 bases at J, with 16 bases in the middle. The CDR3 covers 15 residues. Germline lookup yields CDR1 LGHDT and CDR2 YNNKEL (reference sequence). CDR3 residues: CASSRSSPGPETQYF. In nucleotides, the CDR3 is TGTGCCAGCAGCCGCTCAAGCCCGGGACCAGAGACCCAGTACTTC.

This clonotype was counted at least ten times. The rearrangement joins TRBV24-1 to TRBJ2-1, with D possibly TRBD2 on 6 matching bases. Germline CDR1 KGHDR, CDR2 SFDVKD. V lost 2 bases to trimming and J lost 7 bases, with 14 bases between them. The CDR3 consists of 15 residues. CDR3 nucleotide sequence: TGTGCCACCAGTGATTCATCCTTTAGCGGAAATGAGCAGTTCTTC. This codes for CATSDSSFSGNEQFF.

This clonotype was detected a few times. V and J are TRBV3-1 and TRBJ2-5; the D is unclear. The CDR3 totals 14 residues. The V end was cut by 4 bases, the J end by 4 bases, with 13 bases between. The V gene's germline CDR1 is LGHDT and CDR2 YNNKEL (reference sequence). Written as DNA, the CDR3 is TGTGCCAGCAGCCTTAGAGGAGCCGGAGAGACCCAGTACTTC. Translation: CASSLRGAGETQYF.

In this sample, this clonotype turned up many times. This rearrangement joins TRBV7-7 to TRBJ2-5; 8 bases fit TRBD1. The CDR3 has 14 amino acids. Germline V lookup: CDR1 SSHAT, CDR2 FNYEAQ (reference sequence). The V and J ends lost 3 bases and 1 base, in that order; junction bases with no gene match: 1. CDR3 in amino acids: CASSFTGGQETQYF. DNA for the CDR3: TGTGCCAGCAGCTTCACAGGGGGCCAAGAGACCCAGTACTTC.

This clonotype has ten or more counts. The CDR3 coding sequence is TGTGCCAGCAGCTTCGGACAGGGGGAGACCCAGTACTTC. This codes for CASSFGQGETQYF. This chain links TRBV7-9 with TRBJ2-5; 9 bases match TRBD1. CDR3 length equals 13 residues. CDR1 SEHNR and CDR2 FQNEAQ come from the germline V gene (reference sequence). The J segment lost 5 bases and the V segment lost 3 bases, leaving 1 base of the junction unmatched.

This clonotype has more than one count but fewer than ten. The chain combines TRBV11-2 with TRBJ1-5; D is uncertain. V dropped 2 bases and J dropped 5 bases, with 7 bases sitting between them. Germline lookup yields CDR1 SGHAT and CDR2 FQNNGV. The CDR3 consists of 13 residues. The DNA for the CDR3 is TGTGCCAGCAGCTTAACCACGTATCAGCCCCAGCATTTT. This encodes CASSLTTYQPQHF.

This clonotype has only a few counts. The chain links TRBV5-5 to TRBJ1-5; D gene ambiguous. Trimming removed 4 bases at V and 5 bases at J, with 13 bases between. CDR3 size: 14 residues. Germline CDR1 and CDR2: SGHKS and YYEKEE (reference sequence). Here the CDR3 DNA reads TGTGCCAGCAGCCCTGGGCGGGTTGATCAGCCCCAGCATTTT. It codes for CASSPGRVDQPQHF.

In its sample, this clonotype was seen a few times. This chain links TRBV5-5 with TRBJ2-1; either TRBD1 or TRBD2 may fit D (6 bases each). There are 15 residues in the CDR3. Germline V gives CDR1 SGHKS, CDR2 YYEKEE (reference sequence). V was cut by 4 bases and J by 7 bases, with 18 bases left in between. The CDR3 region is CASSPRRGFKNEQFF. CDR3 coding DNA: TGTGCCAGCAGCCCAAGGAGGGGGTTTAAGAATGAGCAGTTCTTC.

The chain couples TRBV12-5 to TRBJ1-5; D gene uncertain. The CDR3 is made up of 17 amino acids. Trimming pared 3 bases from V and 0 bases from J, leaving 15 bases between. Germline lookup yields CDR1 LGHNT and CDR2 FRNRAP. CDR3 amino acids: CASGFTRWALSNQPQHF. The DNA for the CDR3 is TGTGCTAGTGGTTTTACTCGGTGGGCCCTTAGCAATCAGCCCCAGCATTTT.